A single sample is the source of the 27 T cell receptor beta chains below, sequenced in a study of blood T cell repertoires in COVID-19 (dated by TCRdb to 2018 to 2021). The library was built by means of the immunoSEQ multiplex PCR assay. Drawn from immuneACCESS, this table holds only the in-frame rearrangements with V and J called that TCRdb kept. Clones are partly lost; checked studies trace under half to an unresolved V gene and leave the rest unexplained. This sample holds over 150,000 clones; around 80% were observed only once. Under 20% of the sample belongs to the ten largest clones. The sample taken for sequencing was PBMCs or T cells enriched from blood (not recorded which). The receptors here all came from a woman in her seventies in a cohort exposed to, infected with or recovered from COVID-19 (not recorded which).

This rearrangement joins TRBV27 to TRBJ1-6, with 8 nucleotides matching TRBD1. The CDR3 runs to 14 residues. The V segment lost 6 bases and the J segment 10 bases; nucleotides outside the gene matches: 8. Germline V gives CDR1 MNHEY, CDR2 SMNVEV (reference sequence). The DNA of the CDR3 is TGTGCCAGCAGCTTGGGGACAGGACACTCACCCCTCCACTTT. This gives the protein CASSLGTGHSPLHF.

The chain employs TRBV28 and TRBJ1-2, with 8 bases aligning to TRBD1. Looked up from germline, CDR1 is MDHEN and CDR2 is SYDVKM. After removal of 5 bases from V and 8 bases from J, the junction contained 10 bases not matched to a gene. CDR3 size: 14 residues. This CDR3 reads CASSTLGQGVGYTF. The CDR3 coding sequence is TGTGCCAGCAGTACCCTAGGACAGGGCGTCGGCTACACCTTC.

The genes are TRBV3-1 (or the pseudogene TRBV3-2) and TRBJ1-6, with D uncertain. The germline V gene encodes CDR1 LGHDT and CDR2 YNNKEL (reference sequence). CDR3 length equals 14 residues. Trimming shortened V by 2 bases and J by 7 bases, and 9 bases separated the two germline ends. The CDR3 DNA reads TGTGCCAGCAGCCAATTGGGAGGGAATTCACCCCTCCACTTT. The encoded protein is CASSQLGGNSPLHF.

This rearrangement joins TRBV9 to TRBJ2-5; 13 bases are a match to TRBD2. There are 16 residues in the CDR3. The germline V gene encodes CDR1 SGDLS and CDR2 YYNGEE. J gave up 4 bases and V 4 bases, and 7 bases lay outside the gene matches. CDR3 coding DNA: TGTGCCAGCAGCTTGGGACTAGCGGGATTGGGAGAGACCCAGTACTTC. Its protein product is CASSLGLAGLGETQYF.

The rearrangement joins TRBV4-1 to TRBJ1-5; D remains ambiguous. The V gene's germline CDR1 is MGHRA and CDR2 YSYEKL. The CDR3 has 13 amino acids. V was shortened by 0 bases and J by 10 bases, with 10 bases between the two germline ends. CDR3 in DNA: TGCGCCAGCAGCCAAGAGTCCGGCGGACCCCAGCATTTT. Its protein is CASSQESGGPQHF.

J is TRBJ2-2 and V is TRBV10-1; perhaps TRBD1 as D (6 bases). The V gene lost 5 bases and the J gene lost 2 bases, with 9 bases spanning the gap. Looked up from germline, CDR1 is WNHNN and CDR2 is SYGVQD (reference sequence). CDR3 size: 14 residues. DNA for the CDR3: TGCGCCAGCAGTAAACAGGGTAACACCGGGGAGCTGTTTTTT. The encoded protein is CASSKQGNTGELFF.

The CDR3 nucleotides read TGTGCCAGCAGCTTAAACGACAGAACCACTAAACTCTCTGGAAACACCATATATTTT. It yields the protein CASSLNDRTTKLSGNTIYF. This rearrangement joins TRBV7-9 to TRBJ1-3; maybe TRBD1 (5 bases). Between the trimmed V and J ends, which lost 2 bases and 0 bases, there was a span of 20 bases. The CDR3 sequence is 19 residues long. CDR1 SEHNR and CDR2 FQNEAQ come from the germline V gene (reference sequence). Using reference TRBV7-9 and TRBJ1-3 for the parts outside the CDR3, the full variable domain is DTGVSQNPRHKITKRGQNVTFRCDPISEHNRLYWYRQTLGQGPEFLTYFQNEAQLEKSRLLSDRFSAERPKGSFSTLEIQRTEQGDSAMYLCASSLNDRTTKLSGNTIYFGEGSWLTVV.

V usage is TRBV4-1 and J usage is TRBJ1-5; 7 positions match TRBD1. Per germline, CDR1 MGHRA and CDR2 YSYEKL. There are 16 residues in the CDR3. The ends lost 4 bases at V and 7 bases at J; junction bases unmatched: 13. The DNA of the CDR3 is TGCGCCAGCAGCCCTTCGACAGGGATGGGGTGGCAGCCCCAGCATTTT. Its translation is CASSPSTGMGWQPQHF.

The chain uses TRBV28 and TRBJ2-1; TRBD2 matches at 8 bases. Germline V gives CDR1 MDHEN, CDR2 SYDVKM. With V trimmed by 5 bases and J by 7 bases, 10 bases remained unmatched. The CDR3 loop spans 15 amino acids. The CDR3 region has the DNA TGTGCCAGCAGTCTGACTAGCGCTGAGAGAAATGAGCAGTTCTTC. This sequence encodes CASSLTSAERNEQFF.

The chain has TRBV4-1 and TRBJ1-3; D unresolved. This CDR3 has 15 residues. The V end lost 5 bases, the J end lost 0 bases, and 11 bases lay between the germline ends. Per the germline V gene, CDR1 is MGHRA and CDR2 is YSYEKL. The CDR3 region has the DNA TGCGCCAGCAGCGTAGCATGGGTCTCTGGAAACACCATATATTTT. Encoded protein: CASSVAWVSGNTIYF.

The V and J genes are TRBV18 and TRBJ1-1, with a possible D match to TRBD1 (5 bases). The V and J ends lost 3 bases and 1 base respectively, with 15 bases between them. CDR1 is KGHSH and CDR2 is LQKENI in the germline V gene. This CDR3 is built from 16 residues. The CDR3 region is CASSPRLSQGNTEAFF. As DNA, the CDR3 is TGTGCCAGCTCACCTCGGCTGTCCCAGGGGAACACTGAAGCTTTCTTT.

The chain links TRBV2 to TRBJ2-5; D remains unclear. Germline lookup yields CDR1 SNHLY and CDR2 FYNNEI. With 4 bases removed from V and 3 bases from J, the gap between germline ends came to 9 bases. This CDR3 is 13 amino acids long. The chain's CDR3 is CASSGQSKETQYF. CDR3 DNA: TGTGCCAGCAGTGGACAATCGAAAGAGACCCAGTACTTC.

This clone was counted a single time. J is TRBJ1-1 and V is TRBV1; TRBD1, the table's D call, lacks a check against the DNA. TRBV1 is noted as a pseudogene. The CDR3 spans 14 residues. CDR3 loop: CTIRRDKINTEAFF. CDR3 nucleotide sequence: TGCACCATCCGCCGGGACAAGATAAACACTGAAGCTTTCTTT.

This clone has only one observation. This rearrangement joins TRBV2 to TRBJ1-2, with D unclear. CDR3 length: 14 residues. With 7 bases removed from V and 1 base from J, the gap between germline ends came to 13 bases. Germline V gene sequence: CDR1 SNHLY, CDR2 FYNNEI. CDR3 bases: TGTGCCAGCATTCCACAGACACATAACTATGGCTACACCTTC. Translating it yields CASIPQTHNYGYTF.

This rearrangement joins TRBV15 to TRBJ1-4; 11 bases line up with TRBD1. J gave up 8 bases and V 3 bases, and 2 bases lay outside the gene matches. The germline CDR1 and CDR2 sequences are LNHNV and YYDKDF (reference sequence). The CDR3 is made up of 14 amino acids. CDR3 nucleotides: TGTGCCACCAGCAGGGACAGGGGGCGCGAAAAACTGTTTTTT. This sequence encodes CATSRDRGREKLFF. Together with reference TRBV15 and TRBJ1-4, the CDR3 gives the full variable domain: DAMVIQNPRYQVTQFGKPVTLSCSQTLNHNVMYWYQQKSSQAPKLLFHYYDKDFNNEADTPDNFQSRRPNTSFCFLDIRSPGLGDTAMYLCATSRDRGREKLFFGSGTQLSVL.

The chain joins TRBV9 to TRBJ2-1, with 7 nucleotides matching TRBD2. The CDR3 has 13 amino acids. Germline loops: CDR1 SGDLS, CDR2 YYNGEE. The junction had 3 bases not matched to a gene; V was cut back by 0 bases and J by 9 bases. The CDR3 DNA reads as TGTGCCAGCAGCGTAGGGACTAGTTCTGAGCAGTTCTTC. It translates to CASSVGTSSEQFF.

This clone was found once. J is TRBJ1-1 and V is TRBV11-3, with D perhaps matching TRBD1 (6 bases). Germline V lookup: CDR1 SGHNT, CDR2 YENEEA. The germline V and J ends were trimmed by 5 bases and 4 bases, with 17 bases remaining between them. The CDR3 contains 15 residues. In DNA, the CDR3 is TGTGCCAGCAGCCCATCGTTAGGGGGGGGCACTGAAGCTTTCTTT. Translation: CASSPSLGGGTEAFF.

This sequence joins TRBV4-3 and TRBJ2-3; 10 bases line up with TRBD1. The CDR3 has 15 residues. Trimming at V came to 4 bases and at J to 1 base, leaving 2 bases not matched to a gene. Germline CDR1 is LGHNA and CDR2 is YSLEER. The CDR3 loop is CASSLGTGGTDTQYF. CDR3 nucleotides: TGCGCCAGCAGCCTCGGGACAGGGGGCACAGATACGCAGTATTTT.

The chain has TRBV11-3 and TRBJ2-1; D may be TRBD2 (6 bases). Looked up from germline, CDR1 is SGHNT and CDR2 is YENEEA. V was pared by 7 bases and J by 8 bases, with 21 bases between. This CDR3 contains 15 residues. This chain's CDR3 is CASTHGGVFGYEQFF. CDR3 DNA: TGTGCCAGCACCCATGGCGGGGTTTTCGGCTATGAGCAGTTCTTC.

V usage is TRBV3-1 (or the pseudogene TRBV3-2) and J usage is TRBJ2-5; TRBD1 matches 9 bases. J was trimmed by 11 bases and V by 4 bases; bases with no gene match: 14. Germline-derived CDR1 and CDR2 are LGHDT and YNNKEL (reference sequence). This CDR3 region has 15 residues. The CDR3 reads CASSPRGQGFESQYF. The CDR3 DNA reads as TGTGCCAGCAGCCCCCGGGGACAGGGCTTTGAATCTCAGTACTTC.

This rearrangement joins TRBV5-1 to TRBJ2-7; D gene unclear. The CDR3 is made up of 14 amino acids. Germline V gene data show CDR1 as SGHRS and CDR2 as YFSETQ. Trimming removed 1 base from V and 5 bases from J, with 13 bases in between. CDR3 nucleotide sequence: TGCGCCAGCAGCTTGAACGCGTTTCTCAACGAGCAGTACTTC. Amino acid sequence: CASSLNAFLNEQYF. The variable domain in full, completed from reference TRBV5-1 and TRBJ2-7, reads KAGVTQTPRYLIKTRGQQVTLSCSPISGHRSVSWYQQTPGQGLQFLFEYFSETQRNKGNFPGRFSGRQFSNSRSEMNVSTLELGDSALYLCASSLNAFLNEQYFGPGTRLTVT.

The rearrangement uses TRBV2 and TRBJ2-4; 7 nucleotides match TRBD1. With 8 bases clipped from V and 5 bases from J, the junction kept 9 bases outside the gene matches. Per germline, CDR1 SNHLY and CDR2 FYNNEI. The CDR3 spans 14 residues. Here the CDR3 reads CASSGTVNQNIQYF. The CDR3, as DNA: TGTGCCAGCTCCGGGACAGTTAATCAAAACATTCAGTACTTC.

The chain links TRBV2 to TRBJ2-3; TRBD1 is a possible D gene (5 bases). V was pared by 4 bases and J by 1 base, with 9 bases between. The CDR3 has 14 amino acids. The V gene's germline CDR1 is SNHLY and CDR2 FYNNEI. This chain's CDR3 is CASSVAGRTDTQYF. The CDR3 coding sequence is TGTGCCAGCAGTGTCGCAGGGCGCACAGATACGCAGTATTTT.

This clone has only a few counts. V is TRBV19 and J is TRBJ1-2; D may be TRBD1 (6 bases). CDR1 and CDR2 from the germline V gene are LNHDA and SQIVND (reference sequence). This CDR3 spans 13 amino acids. Trimming took 8 bases from V and 5 from J, leaving 15 bases between them. This chain's CDR3 is CASAPGVRYGYTF. In DNA form, the CDR3 reads TGTGCCAGTGCGCCAGGGGTTAGGTATGGCTACACCTTC. Variable domain in full (rest from reference TRBV19 and TRBJ1-2): DGGITQSPKYLFRKEGQNVTLSCEQNLNHDAMYWYRQDPGQGLRLIYYSQIVNDFQKGDIAEGYSVSREKKESFPLTVTSAQKNPTAFYLCASAPGVRYGYTFGSGTRLTVV.

The gene calls are TRBV4-3 and TRBJ2-1, with 8 positions matching TRBD2. V lost 4 bases and J lost 6; bases outside the gene matches: 5. CDR1 LGHNA and CDR2 YSLEER come from the germline V gene. The CDR3 totals 14 residues. The CDR3 sequence: CASSLGLDSNEQFF. The CDR3 nucleotides read TGCGCCAGCAGCCTGGGACTAGATTCCAATGAGCAGTTCTTC.

The chain employs TRBV6-5 and TRBJ1-4, with D possibly TRBD1 on 6 matching bases. CDR3 length: 15 amino acids. Germline CDR1 MNHEY, CDR2 SVGAGI. V was trimmed by 5 bases and J by 4 bases, leaving 14 bases between them. The CDR3 loop is CASSLQGRNNEKLFF. CDR3 bases: TGTGCCAGCAGTCTTCAGGGGCGGAATAATGAAAAACTGTTTTTT.

J is TRBJ1-3 and V is TRBV6-5; no reliable D call. V was cut by 4 bases and J by 0 bases, with 10 bases left in between. The CDR3 sequence is 15 residues long. The V gene's germline CDR1 is MNHEY and CDR2 SVGAGI. CDR3 bases: TGTGCCAGCAGTTTTGCGCCGAACTCTGGAAACACCATATATTTT. Amino acid sequence: CASSFAPNSGNTIYF.